The T cell receptor beta chain under discussion was sequenced for a study of cytotoxic CD8 clonotypes in ibrutinib-treated CLL. Study at large: Mean per-sample yields comprised about 250,000 productive templates and tens of thousands of productive rearrangements.

Findings of the study overall: Baseline levels were approached again at progression, after clonality had risen at ibrutinib response.

This clone was found a few times. Antigen: not known. The germline CDR1 and CDR2 sequences are LNHDA and SQIVND (reference sequence). The CDR3 loop spans 13 amino acids. The ends were cut back, 3 bases at V and 14 bases at J, with 19 bases in the middle. Target depth was 1 in 200,000 to 1 in 1 million T cells, about 10x per clonotype. Assay: immunoSEQ multiplex PCR; the TCRdb copy retains only in-frame clones and omits some. The table lists some 130,000 clones, approximately 89% of them singletons, with more than 10% in the top ten. V and J are TRBV19 and TRBJ1-2; D remains unclear. This clonotype originated in a human donor with chronic lymphocytic leukemia. This sample comprised PBMCs, obtained after 12 months of ibrutinib treatment. The CDR3 region has the DNA TGTGCCAGTAGTATCCGGCCGTCCGAGGCCAGTACCTTC. This gives the protein CASSIRPSEASTF.